Sequencing of this T cell receptor (beta chain) was carried out in a study of cytomegalovirus exposure and HLA in healthy donors. CDR3 size: 13 residues. The V end was cut by 1 base, the J end by 6 bases, with 11 bases between. Germline V CDR1 and CDR2: SGHNT, YYREEE (reference sequence). PCR involved 60 Vbeta and 13 Jbeta primers. Sequencing used immunoSEQ multiplex PCR; TCRdb keeps in-frame clones, though not all of them. The table lists around 150,000 clones, nearly 80% of them singletons. Overall study findings and caveats: CMV serostatus was the sole immune exposure information available. Reportedly, diagnosis of cytomegalovirus status by the classifier showed high specificity and sensitivity. Association of a missense DCLRE1C variant with TCR beta V- and J-gene trimming was reported in a later analysis. In vitro assays verified that three CMV-associated chains recognized CMV antigens specifically.

Worth noting for this clone: As yet, its antigen is unknown.

This receptor was taken from a woman in her thirties or forties in good health and CMV-seronegative. This rearrangement joins TRBV5-4 to TRBJ2-7; D might be TRBD1 (6 bases). Material: PBMCs. The CDR3 region is CASSLTSGVEQYF. In nucleotides, the CDR3 is TGTGCCAGCAGCTTGACTTCAGGGGTCGAGCAGTACTTC.